Given below is one TCR beta chain in context. These data come from a study of blood T cell repertoires in COVID-19. Data came from immunoSEQ multiplex PCR; TCRdb stores just in-frame clones and leaves some out. The table has roughly 180,000 clones, roughly 80% seen once; the top ten hold roughly 12%. Clinical history reported by participants formed the basis on which cohorts were assigned. For recovered donors of Cohort 3, there were two negative PCRs, clearance, or symptom resolution. The length of the CDR3 is 13 residues. The V and J ends lost 4 bases and 5 bases respectively, with 10 bases between them. CDR1 is SGHNT and CDR2 is YYREEE in the germline V gene (reference sequence).

The source material was PBMCs or T cells enriched from blood (not recorded which). The receptor comes from a man aged 35-49 years who had recovered from COVID-19. The chain couples TRBV5-4 to TRBJ2-1, with TRBD2 as a possible D gene (5 bases). The CDR3 DNA is TGTGCCAGCAGCATCGGACTCAACAATGAGCAGTTCTTC. Translation gives CASSIGLNNEQFF. The full variable domain, its missing parts supplied by reference TRBV5-4 and TRBJ2-1, is ETGVTQSPTHLIKTRGQQVTLRCSSQSGHNTVSWYQQALGQGPQFIFQYYREEENGRGNFPPRFSGLQFPNYSSELNVNALELDDSALYLCASSIGLNNEQFFGPGTRLTVL.